This T cell receptor beta chain emerged from a study of identical twins listed by TCRdb under 2016. The study in broad terms: The study deep-sequenced TCR alpha and beta repertoires from monozygotic twins, unrelated adults of various ages and cord blood to test whether fetal clonotypes persist. Replicate twin experiments were performed at different times using different library preparation protocols to rule out contamination.

As regards this clonotype: Its antigen has not been determined. Base qualities are not at hand, and no much larger clone is one base apart.

Library preparation employed 5' RACE. The sequencer listed for this sample is Illumina HiSeq 2000. A universal primer binding site was introduced by template switching, and a unique molecular identifier was present in the final cDNA, enabling accurate counting of TCR cDNA molecules. First-strand cDNA for TCR alpha and beta chains was synthesized from specific primers in the conserved constant-segment region. Each cDNA library was double barcoded, with a SMART-Mk sample barcode plus Illumina barcodes, to control for contamination. TruSeq adapter sequences, together with Illumina sample barcodes, were added in two successive PCR steps. Sequencing of the TCR alpha and beta cDNA libraries was done on the Illumina HiSeq platform using custom primers. Turning to the authors' computational methods: MiGEC was used to process raw reads and extract unique molecular identifiers, and MiXCR was used to find CDR3 positions. For each individual, recombination models were inferred using an EM algorithm with the repgenHMM and IGoR tools. The analysis of shared clonotypes was done with the tcR package in R, with sharing normalized by the product of cloneset sizes. Out-of-frame nonproductive sequences were analyzed to study raw recombination free of thymic and clonal selection effects. TCRdb applied fastp at Q25 and MiXCR to the public reads, then kept only in-frame beta chains. Each entry is one CDR3 protein sequence, shown with its most common DNA and genes. These V and J calls rely on TCRdb rather than the paper's analysis. Recorded for this sample are about 1.7 million distinct CDR3 sequences; roughly 35% of them occurred a single time. Around 0.25% of the sample is held by the ten biggest clonotypes.

From its cysteine to its phenylalanine, the CDR3 spans 13 amino acids. The read is trimmed to its CDR3 DNA, 39 bases read in frame from base 1. V was cut back by 5 bases and J by 4 bases, leaving a gap of 12 bases between them. CDR1 DFQATT and CDR2 SNEGSKA were looked up in the germline V gene (reference sequence). Study-wide conclusions, independent of this receptor: The excess sharing between twins in beta out-of-frame sequences was weaker because fewer shared sequences reduced the signal-to-noise ratio. Because the same donors could not be followed over many years, the conclusions relied on cross-sectional statistical analysis. Recombination models systematically underestimated out-of-frame TCR alpha sharing in monozygotic twins but agreed with sharing between unrelated individuals. Invariant T cells such as MAIT and iNKT could partly confound zero-insertion analyses, although diverse VJ usage argued against such confounding for most clonotypes. Compared with coincidental sharing between unrelated individuals, out-of-frame TCR alpha sequences shared between twins had an excess of sequences with low generation probability. Abundant cord blood beta clonotypes had fewer insertions, young adult naive repertoires showed a similar but weaker trend, and memory repertoires showed no such trend.

Every donor was a healthy Caucasian. Sequencing used cord blood. The V and J genes are TRBV20-1 and TRBJ1-5; a tentative D call is TRBD1 (5 bases match). This clonotype was obtained from a newborn girl in good health. The DNA sequence is given as TGCAGTGCTGTGGGACGGCAGAATCAGCCCCAGCATTTT. Its product reads: CSAVGRQNQPQHF.